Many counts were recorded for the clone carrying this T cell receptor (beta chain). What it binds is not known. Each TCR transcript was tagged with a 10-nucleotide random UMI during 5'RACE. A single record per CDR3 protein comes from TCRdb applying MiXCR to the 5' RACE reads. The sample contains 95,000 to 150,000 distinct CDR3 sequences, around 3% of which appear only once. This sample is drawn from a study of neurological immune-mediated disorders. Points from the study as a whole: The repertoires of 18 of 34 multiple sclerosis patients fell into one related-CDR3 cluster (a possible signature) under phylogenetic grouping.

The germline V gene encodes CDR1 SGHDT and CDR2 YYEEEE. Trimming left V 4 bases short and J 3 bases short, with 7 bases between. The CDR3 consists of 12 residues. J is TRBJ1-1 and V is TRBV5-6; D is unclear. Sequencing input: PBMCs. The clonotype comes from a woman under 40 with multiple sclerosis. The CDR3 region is CASSPGDTEAFF. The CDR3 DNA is TGTGCCAGCAGCCCAGGCGACACTGAAGCTTTCTTT.